What follows describes a single T cell receptor (beta chain). These data come from a study of Ad26.COV2.S vaccination and SARS-CoV-2 variants. Trimming cost V 3 bases and J 3 bases; bases outside gene matches: 5. The CDR3 spans 15 residues. Germline-derived CDR1 and CDR2 are MGHRA and YSYEKL. Profiling relied on immunoSEQ multiplex PCR, and the TCRdb table lists in-frame clones only, not all of them. The table shows over 400,000 clones, with roughly 90% occurring only once. Treatment meaning: over 15 received Ad26.COV2.S at low or high dose, single or two shots; several received placebo; per-sample allocation not given. Collection of samples fell on day 63 after the first vaccine or placebo injection.

The source of this sequence is a person aged 18-65 years who received the Ad26.COV2.S COVID-19 vaccine or a placebo. The sample was peripheral blood, taken in a trial of Ad26.COV2.S vaccine versus placebo. J is TRBJ2-7 and V is TRBV4-1; 10 bases fit TRBD2. For the CDR3, the DNA is TGCGCCAGCAGCCAGTGGGCTAGCGGGGGCTACGAGCAGTACTTC. This codes for CASSQWASGGYEQYF.